This T cell receptor (beta chain) was identified in a study of blood T cell repertoires in COVID-19. On the study more broadly: The origin of the acute and convalescent COVID-19 samples was the United States, Italy and Spain.

How the authors handled the data: It was from reference gene primer amplification that nucleated cell counts were estimated. The table came from immunoSEQ multiplex PCR; TCRdb's copy has only in-frame clones and leaves some out. The V and J calls and clone size are taken from that table; D and trimming were inferred from the DNA. The profile shows about 70,000 clones, more than 75% of them singletons. This TCR was sampled from a woman between 65 and 79 years old with acute or convalescent COVID-19. Sequenced: peripheral blood.

CDR3 nucleotide sequence: TGTGCCAGCAGCTCCGGAAGTTCAGGCGACACTGAAGCTTTCTTT. Translating it yields CASSSGSSGDTEAFF. The rearrangement links TRBV5-8 to TRBJ1-1; D gene unclear. CDR3 length equals 15 residues. V was cut by 3 bases and J by 3 bases, with 15 bases left in between. CDR1 and CDR2 (germline): SGHTS, YDEGEE.